What follows is one T cell receptor beta chain and its context. Original analysis: Amplification from reference gene primers served as the basis for estimated nucleated cell counts. Libraries were prepared by immunoSEQ multiplex PCR; TCRdb keeps only in-frame clonotypes and omits some of them. V and J calls and clone size are given by that table; D and trimming were obtained from the DNA. The table records about 400,000 clones, approximately 86% of them present only once. This sample was included in a study of blood T cell repertoires in COVID-19. About the research overall: Donors in the United States, Italy and Spain gave samples during acute or convalescent COVID-19.

The CDR3 is made up of 13 amino acids. Trimming removed 2 bases at V and 2 bases at J, with 9 bases between. CDR1 GTSNPN and CDR2 SVGIG come from the germline V gene (reference sequence). The receptor's source is a human donor in a cohort sampled during active COVID-19. The chain is built from TRBV30 and TRBJ2-5; no clear D. The material sequenced was peripheral blood. The CDR3 nucleotides are TGTGCCTGGAGTATCACGGTACAAGAGACCCAGTACTTC. Translation: CAWSITVQETQYF.